This TCR beta chain came from a study of cytomegalovirus exposure and HLA in healthy donors. Study at large: Per a later analysis, the 550 to 850 first-cohort and 120 validation repertoires shared one platform. The study, taken as a whole, reports: Per published reports, the classifier diagnosed cytomegalovirus status with high specificity and sensitivity.

In regard to this clone: What it binds is not known.

Method: immunoSEQ multiplex PCR; TCRdb's copy keeps in-frame clones and lacks some. Among 280,000 or so clones listed, around 87% were seen once. The germline CDR1 and CDR2 sequences are SGHNT and YYREEE (reference sequence). With 4 bases clipped from V and 8 bases from J, the junction kept 9 bases outside the gene matches. This CDR3 spans 14 amino acids. This receptor was taken from a woman aged 18-30 years in good health and CMV-seronegative. The chain combines TRBV5-4 with TRBJ1-2, with 9 bases identical to TRBD1. The sequencing input was PBMCs. CDR3 nucleotides: TGTGCCAGCAGCCCACAAGGACAGGGGAGCGGCTACACCTTC. The encoded protein is CASSPQGQGSGYTF.